This note documents a single TCR beta chain sequence. Some clones are missing from TCRdb's copy, which holds only in-frame ones; the method was immunoSEQ multiplex PCR. Altogether 63,000 or so clones are present, roughly 95% being singletons, with the ten largest covering around 0.035%. These data belong to a study of shared T cell receptors in the human thymus. The CDR3 has 18 amino acids. The V gene's germline CDR1 is SGHVS and CDR2 FNYEAQ. V lost 5 bases, J lost 3 bases, and 17 bases stayed unmatched. The rearrangement joins TRBV7-6 to TRBJ2-7, with TRBD2 matching 9 bases. Sample: thymocytes. The TCR originated in a human donor. CDR3 loop: CASSPPRGSGGRNYEQYF. The CDR3 DNA sequence: TGTGCCAGCAGCCCGCCGAGAGGTAGCGGGGGACGAAACTACGAGCAGTACTTC.